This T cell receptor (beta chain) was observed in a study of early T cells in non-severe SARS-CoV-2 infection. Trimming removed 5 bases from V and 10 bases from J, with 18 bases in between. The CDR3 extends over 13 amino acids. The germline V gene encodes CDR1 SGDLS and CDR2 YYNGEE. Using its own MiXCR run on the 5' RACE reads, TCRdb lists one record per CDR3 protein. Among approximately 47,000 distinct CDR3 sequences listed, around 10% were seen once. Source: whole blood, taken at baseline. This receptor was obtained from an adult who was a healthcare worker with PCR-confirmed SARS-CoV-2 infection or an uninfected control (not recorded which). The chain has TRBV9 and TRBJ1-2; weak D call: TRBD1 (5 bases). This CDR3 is CASRNRLKGDYTF. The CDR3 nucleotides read TGTGCCAGCAGGAACAGGCTGAAGGGTGACTACACCTTC.